The clone carrying this TCR beta chain was recorded only once. This entry is derived from a study of blood T cell repertoires in COVID-19. Overall study: There were acute and convalescent COVID-19 samples, and they came from the United States, Italy and Spain. From T cells, B-cell-depleted T cells, or PBMCs came the material, which was cDNA or gDNA.

The study assigned cohorts using participant-reported clinical history. Produced via immunoSEQ multiplex PCR; TCRdb's table is partial and in-frame only. The profile covers hundreds of thousands of clones, with 88% appearing a single time and around 0.9% taken by the ten largest. The CDR3 has 13 amino acids. Trimming took 2 bases from V and 2 from J, leaving 6 bases between them. CDR1 is KGHSH and CDR2 is LQKENI in the germline V gene. This clonotype was obtained from a woman aged 25-40 years who had recovered from COVID-19. This chain connects TRBV18 to TRBJ2-5; D is possibly TRBD1 (6 bases). The sequenced sample was PBMCs or T cells enriched from blood (not recorded which). The CDR3 DNA reads as TGTGCCAGCTCACCAGGACAGCAAGAGACCCAGTACTTC. It specifies CASSPGQQETQYF.